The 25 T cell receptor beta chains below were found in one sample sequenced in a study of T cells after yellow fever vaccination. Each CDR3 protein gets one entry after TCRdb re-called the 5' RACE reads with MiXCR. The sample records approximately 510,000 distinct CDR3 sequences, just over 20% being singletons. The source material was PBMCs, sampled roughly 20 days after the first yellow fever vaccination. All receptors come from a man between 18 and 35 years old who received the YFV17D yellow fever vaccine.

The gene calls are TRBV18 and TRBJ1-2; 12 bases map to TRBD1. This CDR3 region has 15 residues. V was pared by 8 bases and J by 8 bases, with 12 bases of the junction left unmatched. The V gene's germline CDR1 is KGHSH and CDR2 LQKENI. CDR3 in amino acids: CASLRDRGLSEGYTF. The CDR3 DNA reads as TGTGCCAGCCTACGGGACAGGGGGCTATCGGAAGGCTACACCTTC.

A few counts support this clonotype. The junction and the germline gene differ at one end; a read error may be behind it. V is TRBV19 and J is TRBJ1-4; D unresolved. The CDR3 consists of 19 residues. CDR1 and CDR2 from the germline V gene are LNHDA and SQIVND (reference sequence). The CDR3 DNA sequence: TGTGCCAGTAATATATCTCCAGAGGACGGAGGTGCAACTAATGAAAAACTGTTTTTT. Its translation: CASNISPEDGGATNEKLFF.

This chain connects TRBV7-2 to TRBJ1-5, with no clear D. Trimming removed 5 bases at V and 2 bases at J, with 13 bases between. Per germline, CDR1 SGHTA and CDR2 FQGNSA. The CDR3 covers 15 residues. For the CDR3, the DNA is TGTGCCAGCAGCCTGTCCAGAGATGGCAATCAGCCCCAGCATTTT. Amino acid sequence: CASSLSRDGNQPQHF. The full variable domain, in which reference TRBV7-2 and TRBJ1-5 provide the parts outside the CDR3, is GAGVSQSPSNKVTEKGKDVELRCDPISGHTALYWYRQSLGQGLEFLIYFQGNSAPDKSGLPSDRFSAERTGGSVSTLTIQRTQQEDSAVYLCASSLSRDGNQPQHFGDGTRLSIL.

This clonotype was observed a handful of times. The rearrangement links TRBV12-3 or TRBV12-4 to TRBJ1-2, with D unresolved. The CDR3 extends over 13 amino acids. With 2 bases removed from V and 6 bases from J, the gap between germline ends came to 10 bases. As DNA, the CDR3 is TGTGCCAGCAGTTTAAGGAGGCTGGATGGCTACACCTTC. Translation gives CASSLRRLDGYTF.

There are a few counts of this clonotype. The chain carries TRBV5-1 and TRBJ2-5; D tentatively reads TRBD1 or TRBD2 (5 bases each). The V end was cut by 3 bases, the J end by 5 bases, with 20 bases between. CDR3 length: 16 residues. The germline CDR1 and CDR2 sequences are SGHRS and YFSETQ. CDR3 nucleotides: TGCGCCAGCAGCTGGGGCTCCACAGGCGGCGGGGAGACCCAGTACTTC. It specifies CASSWGSTGGGETQYF.

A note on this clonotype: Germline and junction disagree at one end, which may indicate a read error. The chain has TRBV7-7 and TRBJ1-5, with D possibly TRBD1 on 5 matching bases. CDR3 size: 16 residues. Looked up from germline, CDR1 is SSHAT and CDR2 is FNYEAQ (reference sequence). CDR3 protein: CASSLAAGNRSQPQHF. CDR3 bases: TGTGCTAGCAGCTTAGCGGCTGGCAACAGGAGTCAGCCCCAGCATTTT.

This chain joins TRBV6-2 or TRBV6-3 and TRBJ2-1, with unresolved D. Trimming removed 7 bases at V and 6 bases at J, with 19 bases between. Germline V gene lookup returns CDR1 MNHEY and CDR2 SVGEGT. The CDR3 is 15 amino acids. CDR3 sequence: CASTTTGSFGNEQFF. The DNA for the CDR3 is TGTGCCAGCACTACGACTGGTTCGTTTGGCAATGAGCAGTTCTTC.

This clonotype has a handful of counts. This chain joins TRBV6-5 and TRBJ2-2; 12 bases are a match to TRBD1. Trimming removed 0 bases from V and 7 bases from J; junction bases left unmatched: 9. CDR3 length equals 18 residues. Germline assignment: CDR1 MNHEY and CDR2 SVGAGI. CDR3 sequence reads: CASSYSHRDRGQSGELFF. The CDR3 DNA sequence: TGTGCCAGCAGTTACTCTCACCGGGACAGGGGGCAAAGCGGGGAGCTGTTTTTT.

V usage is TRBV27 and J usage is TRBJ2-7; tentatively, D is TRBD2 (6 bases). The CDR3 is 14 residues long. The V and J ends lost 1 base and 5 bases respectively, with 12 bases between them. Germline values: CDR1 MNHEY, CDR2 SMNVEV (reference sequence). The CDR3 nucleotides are TGTGCCAGCAGTTTATATGGAGGGGTCCACGAGCAGTACGTC. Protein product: CASSLYGGVHEQYV.

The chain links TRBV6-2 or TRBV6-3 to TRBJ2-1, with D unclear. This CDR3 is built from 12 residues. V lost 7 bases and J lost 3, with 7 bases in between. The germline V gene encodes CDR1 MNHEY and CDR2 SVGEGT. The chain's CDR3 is CASKEDYNEQFF. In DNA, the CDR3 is TGTGCCAGCAAGGAAGACTACAATGAGCAGTTCTTC.

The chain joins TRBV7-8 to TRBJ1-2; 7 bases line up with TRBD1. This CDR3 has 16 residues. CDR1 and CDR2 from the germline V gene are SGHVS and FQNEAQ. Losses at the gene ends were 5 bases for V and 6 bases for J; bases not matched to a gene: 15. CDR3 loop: CASSRGGSGGTDGYTF. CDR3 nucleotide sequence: TGTGCCAGCAGCCGGGGGGGGTCAGGGGGAACGGATGGCTACACCTTC. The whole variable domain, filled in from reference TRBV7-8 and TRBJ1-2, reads GAGVSQSPRYKVAKRGQDVALRCDPISGHVSLFWYQQALGQGPEFLTYFQNEAQLDKSGLPSDRFFAERPEGSVSTLKIQRTQQEDSAVYLCASSRGGSGGTDGYTFGSGTRLTVV.

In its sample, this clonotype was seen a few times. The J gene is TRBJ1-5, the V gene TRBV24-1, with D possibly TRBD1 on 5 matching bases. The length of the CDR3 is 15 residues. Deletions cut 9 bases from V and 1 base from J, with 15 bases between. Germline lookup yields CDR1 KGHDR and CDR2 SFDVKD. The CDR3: CATGARGGSNQPQHF. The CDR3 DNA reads TGTGCCACCGGGGCGCGGGGAGGGAGCAATCAGCCCCAGCATTTT.

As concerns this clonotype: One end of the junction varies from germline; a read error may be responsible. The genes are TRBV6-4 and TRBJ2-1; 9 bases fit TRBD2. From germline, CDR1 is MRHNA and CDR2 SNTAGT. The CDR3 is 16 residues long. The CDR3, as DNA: TGTGCCAGCAGTGATTGGGCTAGCGGGGCTTACAATGTGCAGTTCTTC. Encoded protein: CASSDWASGAYNVQFF.

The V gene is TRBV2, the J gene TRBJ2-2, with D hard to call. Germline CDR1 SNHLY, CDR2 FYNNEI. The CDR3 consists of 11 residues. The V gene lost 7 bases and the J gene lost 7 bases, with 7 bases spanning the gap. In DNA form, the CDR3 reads TGTGCCAGCAATCGTGACGGGGAGCTGTTTTTT. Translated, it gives CASNRDGELFF. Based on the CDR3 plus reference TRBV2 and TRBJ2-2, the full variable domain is EPEVTQTPSHQVTQMGQEVILRCVPISNHLYFYWYRQILGQKVEFLVSFYNNEISEKSEIFDDQFSVERPDGSNFTLKIRSTKLEDSAMYFCASNRDGELFFGEGSRLTVL.

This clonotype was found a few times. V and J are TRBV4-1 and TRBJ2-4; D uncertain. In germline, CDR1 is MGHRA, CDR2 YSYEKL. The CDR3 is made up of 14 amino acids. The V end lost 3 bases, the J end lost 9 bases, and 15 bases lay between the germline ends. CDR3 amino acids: CASSQGSLASIQYF. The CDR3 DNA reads TGCGCCAGCAGCCAGGGATCCCTCGCGAGCATTCAGTACTTC.

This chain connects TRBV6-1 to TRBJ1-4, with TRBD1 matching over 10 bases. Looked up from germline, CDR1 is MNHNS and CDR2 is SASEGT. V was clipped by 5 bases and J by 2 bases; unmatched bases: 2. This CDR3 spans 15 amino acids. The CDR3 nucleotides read TGTGCCAGCAGTCGGACAGGGGGGACTAATGAAAAACTGTTTTTT. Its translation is CASSRTGGTNEKLFF.

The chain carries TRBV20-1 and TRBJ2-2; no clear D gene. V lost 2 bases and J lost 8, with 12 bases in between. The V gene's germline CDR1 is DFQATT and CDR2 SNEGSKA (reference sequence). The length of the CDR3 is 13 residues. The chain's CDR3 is CSARPGFIGELFF. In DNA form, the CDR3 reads TGCAGTGCTAGACCCGGTTTCATTGGGGAGCTGTTTTTT.

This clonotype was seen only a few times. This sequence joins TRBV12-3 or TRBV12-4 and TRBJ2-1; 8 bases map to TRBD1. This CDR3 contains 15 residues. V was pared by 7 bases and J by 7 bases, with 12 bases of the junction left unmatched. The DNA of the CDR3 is TGTGCCAGCACCAGGACAGGGTCTGATTCGAATGAGCAGTTCTTC. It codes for CASTRTGSDSNEQFF.

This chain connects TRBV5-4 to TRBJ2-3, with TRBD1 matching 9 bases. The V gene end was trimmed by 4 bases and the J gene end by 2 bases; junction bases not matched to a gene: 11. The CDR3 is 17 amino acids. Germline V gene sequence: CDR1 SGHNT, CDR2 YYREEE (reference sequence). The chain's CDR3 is CASSPAPGQGHTDTQYF. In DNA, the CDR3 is TGTGCCAGCAGCCCGGCCCCGGGACAGGGTCACACAGATACGCAGTATTTT. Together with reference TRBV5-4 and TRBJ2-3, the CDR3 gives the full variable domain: ETGVTQSPTHLIKTRGQQVTLRCSSQSGHNTVSWYQQALGQGPQFIFQYYREEENGRGNFPPRFSGLQFPNYSSELNVNALELDDSALYLCASSPAPGQGHTDTQYFGPGTRLTVL.

In DNA form, the CDR3 reads TGTGCCAGCAGCCAACGGGTGGCCGCCAGCACAAATTCACCCCTCCACTTT. It specifies CASSQRVAASTNSPLHF. The J gene is TRBJ1-6, the V gene TRBV14; D is ambiguous. The CDR3 has 17 residues. Germline V CDR1 and CDR2: SGHDN, FVKESK. With 2 bases removed from V and 7 bases from J, the gap between germline ends came to 18 bases.

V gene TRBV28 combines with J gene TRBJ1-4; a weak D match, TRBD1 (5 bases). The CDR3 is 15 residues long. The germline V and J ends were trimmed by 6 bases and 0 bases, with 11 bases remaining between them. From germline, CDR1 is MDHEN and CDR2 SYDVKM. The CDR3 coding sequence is TGTGCCAGCAGCTCGGTGGGGCCAACTAATGAAAAACTGTTTTTT. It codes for CASSSVGPTNEKLFF.

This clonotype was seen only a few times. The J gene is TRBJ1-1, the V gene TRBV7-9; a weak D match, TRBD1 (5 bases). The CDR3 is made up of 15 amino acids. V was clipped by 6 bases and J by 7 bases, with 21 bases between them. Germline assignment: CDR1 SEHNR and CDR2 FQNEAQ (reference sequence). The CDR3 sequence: CASRFGAGTAYEAFF. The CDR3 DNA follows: TGTGCCAGCAGGTTTGGGGCCGGGACCGCCTATGAAGCTTTCTTT. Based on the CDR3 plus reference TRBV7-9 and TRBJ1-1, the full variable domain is DTGVSQNPRHKITKRGQNVTFRCDPISEHNRLYWYRQTLGQGPEFLTYFQNEAQLEKSRLLSDRFSAERPKGSFSTLEIQRTEQGDSAMYLCASRFGAGTAYEAFFGQGTRLTVV.

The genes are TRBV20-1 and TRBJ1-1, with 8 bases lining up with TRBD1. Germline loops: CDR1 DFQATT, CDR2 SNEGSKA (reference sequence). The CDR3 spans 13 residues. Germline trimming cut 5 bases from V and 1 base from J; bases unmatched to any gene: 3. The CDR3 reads CSAETGANTEAFF. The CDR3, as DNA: TGCAGTGCTGAGACAGGGGCGAACACTGAAGCTTTCTTT.

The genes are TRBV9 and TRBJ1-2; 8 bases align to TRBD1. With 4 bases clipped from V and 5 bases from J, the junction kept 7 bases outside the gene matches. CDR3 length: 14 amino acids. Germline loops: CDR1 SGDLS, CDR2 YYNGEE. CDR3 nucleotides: TGTGCCAGCAGCCGGACAGGGCTTGAATATGGCTACACCTTC. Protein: CASSRTGLEYGYTF.

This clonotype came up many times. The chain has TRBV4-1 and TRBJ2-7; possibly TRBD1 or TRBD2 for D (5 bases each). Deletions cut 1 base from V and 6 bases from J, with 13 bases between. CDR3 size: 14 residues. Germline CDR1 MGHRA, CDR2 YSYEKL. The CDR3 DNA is TGCGCCAGCAGCCAAGGGACACAAAGCGGCGAGCAGTACGTC. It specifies CASSQGTQSGEQYV.